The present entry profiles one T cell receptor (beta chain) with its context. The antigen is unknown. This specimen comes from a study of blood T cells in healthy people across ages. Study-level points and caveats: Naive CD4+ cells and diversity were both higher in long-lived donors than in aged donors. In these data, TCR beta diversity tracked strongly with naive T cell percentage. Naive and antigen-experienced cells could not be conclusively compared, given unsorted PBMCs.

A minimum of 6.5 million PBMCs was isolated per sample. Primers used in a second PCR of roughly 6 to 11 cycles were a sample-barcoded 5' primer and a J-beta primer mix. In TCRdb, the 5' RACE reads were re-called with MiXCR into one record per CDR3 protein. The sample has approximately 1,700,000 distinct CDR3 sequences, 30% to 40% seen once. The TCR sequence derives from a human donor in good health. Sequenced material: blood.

The CDR3 DNA reads as TGTGCCAGCAGAACAGGGGTCGAGCAGTACTTC. Translation gives CASRTGVEQYF. This chain uses TRBV28 with TRBJ2-5, with 7 bases fitting TRBD1. TRBJ2-7 explains the end of the DNA better; the J call may be wrong. This CDR3 spans 11 amino acids. Germline CDR1 reads MDHEN; CDR2 reads SYDVKM.